These T cell receptor beta chains were read from a single sample in a study of immune heterogeneity within non-small cell lung tumors. In TCRdb, the multiplex PCR reads were re-called with MiXCR into one record per CDR3 protein. The profile shows 2,500 or so distinct CDR3 sequences, 26% of them singletons. The sample was lung tumor tissue. These receptors were taken from a man over 45 with non-small cell lung cancer. The CDR3 runs from the conserved cysteine through the conserved F or W. The order of the fields is V gene, J gene, D gene, clone size, CDR3 DNA, CDR3 protein. The D gene is left open where the match is weak. Clone size is shown for a subset of rows, as once, few, many or a class of expanded clone.

>TRBV2|TRBJ2-2|NA|NA
TGTGCCAGCACGTTTCAGCCGAACACCGGGGAGCTGTTTTTT
CASTFQPNTGELFF
>TRBV5-4|TRBJ1-1|TRBD1|medium-sized
TGTGCCAGCAGCCGACAGGGTAGGGGGAACACTGAAGCTTTCTTT
CASSRQGRGNTEAFF
>TRBV29-1|TRBJ1-4|NA|NA
TGCAGCGTTGAATCTTCGGTAGACGGTTCCTTCGAAAAACTGTTTTTT
CSVESSVDGSFEKLFF
>TRBV3-1|TRBJ2-5|NA|NA
TGTGCCAGCAGCCAAGATGCCGGGGAAGAGACCCAGTACTTC
CASSQDAGEETQYF
>TRBV11-2|TRBJ2-1|TRBD1|NA
TGTGCCAGCAGCTTAGCCCAGGGGGCGCGCAATGAGCAGTTCTTC
CASSLAQGARNEQFF
>TRBV6-1|TRBJ1-5|NA|medium-sized
TGTGCCAGCAGTGATGGTCAGCCCCAGCATTTT
CASSDGQPQHF
>TRBV27|TRBJ2-7|NA|NA
TGTGCCAGCAGTCCCAAAGGACCAGCCGAGCAGTACTTC
CASSPKGPAEQYF
>TRBV5-1|TRBJ1-5|NA|medium-sized
TGCGCCAGCAGCCCAACAGGGTCTAGGGGTCAGCCCCAGCATTTT
CASSPTGSRGQPQHF
>TRBV27|TRBJ2-3|TRBD2|NA
TGTGCCAGCAGTCCGCGACTAGCGGGAGCGACAGATACGCAGTATTTT
CASSPRLAGATDTQYF
>TRBV7-3|TRBJ1-3|NA|large
TGTGCCAGCAGCCATGCTGGAAACACCATATATTTT
CASSHAGNTIYF
>TRBV25-1|TRBJ2-5|NA|few
TGTGCCAGCAGTGAAGGGAGGCAGACCCAGTACTTC
CASSEGRQTQYF
>TRBV10-3|TRBJ2-6|TRBD2|medium-sized
TGTGCCATCTCCCAATCGACTAGCGGCCACTCTGGGGCCAACGTCCTGACTTTC
CAISQSTSGHSGANVLTF
>TRBV6-1|TRBJ1-6|NA|medium-sized
TGTGCCAGCAGTGATAGATACTCACCCCTCCACTTT
CASSDRYSPLHF
>TRBV5-1|TRBJ2-3|TRBD2|few
TGCGCCAGCAGCTTGGAGGCTAGCGGGAGAAGGAGGGGCCGCACAGATACGCAGTATTTT
CASSLEASGRRRGRTDTQYF
>TRBV24-1|TRBJ1-1|NA|NA
TGTGCCACCAGTGATAACAAGGCCGCTTTCTTT
CATSDNKAAFF
>TRBV5-6|TRBJ2-7|TRBD2|many
TGTGCCAGCAGCTTGGGGGGGGGGATTGCCGAATTACAGTACTTC
CASSLGGGIAELQYF
>TRBV28|TRBJ2-1|NA|medium-sized
TGTGCCAGCAGTTCTCCTTTGGAGGAGCAGTTCTTC
CASSSPLEEQFF
>TRBV6-1|TRBJ1-2|NA|once
TGTGCCAGCAGTACCGGGACACATACGGATGGCTACACCTTC
CASSTGTHTDGYTF
>TRBV11-3|TRBJ2-3|NA|few
TGTGCCAGCAGCTTAGACCCCAGATCCAATACGCAGTATTTT
CASSLDPRSNTQYF
>TRBV5-5|TRBJ1-6|TRBD1|large
TGTGCCAGCAGCCCGTTTGAGGGGGCCAATTCACCCCTCCACTTT
CASSPFEGANSPLHF
>TRBV6-1|TRBJ2-2|NA|many
TGTGCCAGCCACGGCTACACCGGGGAGCTGTTTTTT
CASHGYTGELFF
>TRBV20-1|TRBJ1-5|NA|many
TGCAGTGCTAGAGTTGTGAATAGCAATCAGCCCCAGCATTTT
CSARVVNSNQPQHF
>TRBV2|TRBJ2-3|NA|few
TGTGCCAGCAGTGAAGGGGCTGCCCACTTACAGGGTAGCACAGATACGCAGTATTTT
CASSEGAAHLQGSTDTQYF
>TRBV18|TRBJ2-3|NA|NA
TGTGCCAGCTCACCGGGGAAGGAGATTTTGGATACGCAGTATTTT
CASSPGKEILDTQYF
>TRBV5-5|TRBJ1-1|TRBD1|medium-sized
TGTGCCAGCAGCTTGGGACAGGGGGCAGGTACTGAAGCTTTCTTT
CASSLGQGAGTEAFF
>TRBV12-5|TRBJ1-5|NA|NA
TGTGCTAGTGCCCTTTCAGGCTGGAATCAGCCCCAGCATTTT
CASALSGWNQPQHF
>TRBV2|TRBJ1-2|TRBD1|NA
TGTGCCAGCACCCGGGACAGCGTGTTTGACTATGGCTACACCTTC
CASTRDSVFDYGYTF
>TRBV2|TRBJ2-5|TRBD1|many
TGTGCCAGCACCCGGACAGGGAATCAAGAGACCCAGTACTTC
CASTRTGNQETQYF
>TRBV4-1|TRBJ1-2|NA|NA
TGCGCCAGCAGCCAAGCCCGGGCAGGCGCTAACTATGGCTACACCTTC
CASSQARAGANYGYTF
>TRBV7-9|TRBJ2-7|NA|many
TGTGCCAGCAGCTCTGACGGGCAGTACTTC
CASSSDGQYF
>TRBV2|TRBJ2-1|NA|few
TGTGCCAGCAGCCGACAGAGCTCCTACAATGAGCAGTTCTTC
CASSRQSSYNEQFF
>TRBV28|TRBJ1-5|NA|medium-sized
TGTGCCAGCAGTTTATGGACGGAAAATCAGCCCCAGCATTTT
CASSLWTENQPQHF
>TRBV27|TRBJ1-6|NA|large
TGTGCCAGCACCGCGGGATGGAGGAGTAGCTCACCCCTCCACTTT
CASTAGWRSSSPLHF
>TRBV5-1|TRBJ2-1|TRBD2|once
TGCGCCAACAGCTTGGCAAGGTTGGCTAGCGGGAGCTCCTACAATGAGCAGTTCTTC
CANSLARLASGSSYNEQFF
>TRBV9|TRBJ2-5|NA|NA
TGTGCCAGCAACGGGGTCGGGGAGATCCAGTACTTC
CASNGVGEIQYF
>TRBV6-2/TRBV6-3|TRBJ2-3|NA|NA
TGTGCCAGCAGTTATGGTACTATGCCCCAAACAGATACGCAGTATTTT
CASSYGTMPQTDTQYF
>TRBV5-1|TRBJ2-3|TRBD2|NA
TGCGCCTGCAGCTTCGGGCTAGCGGGAGGAGTGAGCACAGATACGCAGTATTTT
CACSFGLAGGVSTDTQYF
>TRBV12-3/TRBV12-4|TRBJ2-7|TRBD2|medium-sized
TGTGCCAGCAGTTATAGCGGGAGAGGCGAGCAGTACTTC
CASSYSGRGEQYF
>TRBV9|TRBJ2-5|TRBD1|NA
TGTGCCAGCAGCGTAGGCGGGACAGGGCAAGAGACCCAGTACTTC
CASSVGGTGQETQYF
>TRBV30|TRBJ1-4|NA|once
TGTGCCTGGAGGGACAATAATGAAAAACTGTTTTTT
CAWRDNNEKLFF
>TRBV7-9|TRBJ2-6|TRBD1|many
TGTGCCAGCAGCTTGGGTGTGACAGGGGGCACTGGGGCCAACGTCCTGACTTTC
CASSLGVTGGTGANVLTF
>TRBV6-1|TRBJ1-5|TRBD1|medium-sized
TGTGCCAGCATTTTTGACAGGGTATTCAATCAGCCCCAGCATTTT
CASIFDRVFNQPQHF
>TRBV2|TRBJ2-7|TRBD2|large
TGTGCCAGCGGCTGGACTAGCGGGCGAAGCTCCTACGAGCAGTACTTC
CASGWTSGRSSYEQYF
>TRBV24-1|TRBJ1-2|TRBD1|medium-sized
TGTGCCACCAGTGATAAGGGGGCTCTAGGAGGCTACACCTTC
CATSDKGALGGYTF
>TRBV3-1|TRBJ1-1|NA|medium-sized
TGTGCCAGCAGCCAAGGGGGCACTGAAGCTTTCTTT
CASSQGGTEAFF
>TRBV14|TRBJ2-5|NA|NA
TGTGCCAGCAGTCGGGGGGAGACCCAGTACTTC
CASSRGETQYF
>TRBV20-1|TRBJ2-3|TRBD1|few
TGCAGTGCTAGAGGCCTCTCAGGGGGCGCGAGCACAGATACGCAGTATTTT
CSARGLSGGASTDTQYF
>TRBV11-2|TRBJ2-1|NA|NA
TGTGCCAGCAGCTCCTCGGACAGAAATGAGCAGTTCTTC
CASSSSDRNEQFF
>TRBV18|TRBJ2-5|TRBD1|NA
TGTGCCAGCTCCGAAAGAACCGGGACAGAAGAGACCCAGTACTTC
CASSERTGTEETQYF
>TRBV20-1|TRBJ2-5|TRBD1|many
TGCAGTGCTAGAGCACAGGGGTCTCAAGAGACCCAGTACTTC
CSARAQGSQETQYF
>TRBV7-2|TRBJ2-7|NA|medium-sized
TGTGCCAGCAGCCTCGGACATGTACGCTACGAGCAGTACTTC
CASSLGHVRYEQYF
>TRBV27|TRBJ1-5|NA|NA
TGTGCCAGCAGTTTCGAACACAATCAGCCCCAGCATTTT
CASSFEHNQPQHF
>TRBV6-1|TRBJ1-1|NA|NA
TGTGCCATCAGTGCAGGGGCATCCATGAACACTGAAGCTTTCTTT
CAISAGASMNTEAFF
>TRBV30|TRBJ1-1|NA|medium-sized
TGTGCCTGGACTGGACAGTTGAACACTGAAGCTTTCTTT
CAWTGQLNTEAFF
>TRBV5-1|TRBJ2-1|NA|medium-sized
TGCGCCAGCAGCTTGAGGGACTCCTACAATGAGCAGTTCTTC
CASSLRDSYNEQFF
>TRBV20-1|TRBJ1-2|NA|NA
TGCAGTGCTGACCCCCCGGACCACTATGGCTACACCTTC
CSADPPDHYGYTF
>TRBV6-1|TRBJ1-2|NA|NA
TGTGCCAGCAGTGAAATGGGGCAGGGTGGCTACACCTTC
CASSEMGQGGYTF
>TRBV19|TRBJ1-2|NA|large
TGTGCCAGTAGTATAGAACGGGTCCGGTATGGCTACACCTTC
CASSIERVRYGYTF